This entry lists 13 T cell receptor beta chains sequenced from one sample in a study of blood T cell repertoires in COVID-19. Clones were sequenced by immunoSEQ multiplex PCR, and TCRdb holds only the in-frame ones, with some missing. The repertoire includes 150,000 to 200,000 clones, 80% to 95% of them detected once, and around 4.6% sits in the top ten. Sequencing was performed on peripheral blood. These receptors were obtained from a woman aged 45-60 years with acute or convalescent COVID-19.

V and J are TRBV7-9 and TRBJ2-3, with a tentative D call TRBD2 (6 bases). The CDR3 covers 14 residues. V dropped 6 bases and J dropped 1 base, with 11 bases sitting between them. From germline, CDR1 is SEHNR and CDR2 FQNEAQ (reference sequence). CDR3 sequence (DNA): TGTGCCAGCAGTAAAGGCGGGGGCACAGATACGCAGTATTTT. Residues: CASSKGGGTDTQYF.

The V call is TRBV7-8, the J call TRBJ2-7, with 8 bases lining up with TRBD2. Looked up from germline, CDR1 is SGHVS and CDR2 is FQNEAQ. The CDR3 sequence is 16 residues long. The trim removed 1 base at V and 2 bases at J, leaving 7 bases unmatched. CDR3 sequence: CASSLGGVAGTYEQYF. CDR3 nucleotide sequence: TGTGCCAGCAGCTTAGGGGGGGTAGCGGGAACCTACGAGCAGTACTTC.

The V gene is TRBV23-1, the J gene TRBJ2-3; weak D call: TRBD2 (7 bases). TRBV23-1 is an open reading frame whose function is uncertain. The germline V and J ends were trimmed by 0 bases and 9 bases, with 16 bases remaining between them. The CDR3 length is 15 residues. CDR3 region: CASSQSRGGQRTQYF. The CDR3 nucleotides are TGCGCCAGCAGTCAATCGAGGGGGGGGCAAAGGACGCAGTATTTT.

V is TRBV30 and J is TRBJ2-7; D is possibly TRBD2 (6 bases). Trimming stripped 3 bases from V and 5 bases from J, with 14 bases between. This CDR3 has 13 residues. Germline CDR1 reads GTSNPN; CDR2 reads SVGIG (reference sequence). Here the CDR3 reads CAWSFRENHEQYF. CDR3 nucleotides: TGTGCCTGGAGCTTCCGGGAGAACCACGAGCAGTACTTC.

V usage is TRBV7-9 and J usage is TRBJ2-3; 7 bases map to TRBD2. J was trimmed by 5 bases and V by 5 bases; bases with no gene match: 10. Germline-derived CDR1 and CDR2 are SEHNR and FQNEAQ (reference sequence). This CDR3 contains 15 residues. CDR3 region: CASSLRGEMRDTQYF. In nucleotides, the CDR3 is TGTGCCAGCAGCCTACGGGGGGAGATGAGAGATACGCAGTATTTT.

The chain carries TRBV4-2 and TRBJ1-2, with 7 nucleotides matching TRBD1. Losses at the gene ends were 3 bases for V and 5 bases for J; bases not matched to a gene: 9. CDR1 LGHNA and CDR2 YNFKEQ come from the germline V gene. The CDR3 has 15 residues. The CDR3 spells CASSHPGTDLYGYTF. CDR3 in DNA: TGTGCCAGCAGCCACCCCGGGACAGATCTTTATGGCTACACCTTC.

The chain uses TRBV10-3 and TRBJ2-7, with TRBD2 matching 9 bases. This CDR3 is built from 16 residues. J gave up 6 bases and V 4 bases, and 13 bases lay outside the gene matches. The germline V gene has CDR1 ENHRY and CDR2 SYGVKD. DNA of the CDR3: TGTGCCATCAGTGTTTCCGGGACTAGCCCACCTACCGAGCAGTACTTC. Translation: CAISVSGTSPPTEQYF.

This rearrangement joins TRBV19 to TRBJ1-5; D is undetermined. Germline V CDR1 and CDR2: LNHDA, SQIVND (reference sequence). The length of the CDR3 is 14 residues. Deletions cut 3 bases from V and 10 bases from J, with 16 bases between. Here the CDR3 DNA reads TGTGCCAGTAGTATTATGACGGTGCGGGCTCCCCAGCATTTT. This translates into CASSIMTVRAPQHF.

The chain carries TRBV2 and TRBJ1-1, with TRBD1 matching 8 bases. The V segment lost 8 bases and the J segment 5 bases; nucleotides outside the gene matches: 4. Germline loops: CDR1 SNHLY, CDR2 FYNNEI. There are 12 residues in the CDR3. Written as DNA, the CDR3 is TGTGCCAGCGAAAACAGGGGGACTGAAGCTTTCTTT. It encodes CASENRGTEAFF.

The CDR3 region is CASSTGFATNEKLFF. DNA for the CDR3: TGTGCCAGCTCAACAGGTTTTGCAACTAATGAAAAACTGTTTTTT. V and J are TRBV18 and TRBJ1-4; a possible D gene is TRBD1 (5 bases). The CDR3 has 15 amino acids. Trimming shortened V by 5 bases and J by 0 bases, and 10 bases separated the two germline ends. Per germline, CDR1 KGHSH and CDR2 LQKENI.

The J gene is TRBJ2-2, the V gene TRBV24-1, with a tentative D call TRBD2 (5 bases). The CDR3 runs to 14 residues. Trimming took off 0 bases at V and 7 bases at J, with 8 bases between the two ends. Germline assignment: CDR1 KGHDR and CDR2 SFDVKD. In nucleotides, the CDR3 is TGTGCCACCAGTGATTTGGAGGGAGACGGGGAGCTGTTTTTT. Translation: CATSDLEGDGELFF.

The V and J genes are TRBV27 and TRBJ1-5, with 9 bases identical to TRBD1. Germline lookup yields CDR1 MNHEY and CDR2 SMNVEV (reference sequence). The CDR3 length is 20 residues. The ends lost 3 bases at V and 2 bases at J; junction bases unmatched: 17. CDR3: CASSLGRGQGPPGGNQPQHF. The DNA of the CDR3 is TGTGCCAGCAGTTTGGGACGAGGACAGGGGCCCCCAGGTGGCAATCAGCCCCAGCATTTT.

J is TRBJ2-1 and V is TRBV11-2; 8 bases map to TRBD1. This CDR3 comprises 13 residues. V shed 4 bases and J 10 bases; nucleotides not matched to a gene: 6. Germline V gene lookup returns CDR1 SGHAT and CDR2 FQNNGV. CDR3 loop: CASSSTGAGEQFF. DNA for the CDR3: TGTGCCAGCAGCTCGACAGGGGCTGGGGAGCAGTTCTTC.